Listed here is a single TCR gamma chain. The antigen remains unidentified. A read error is likely here: a far larger clone is one base away. Germline CDR1 is VENAVY and CDR2 is YDSYNSRV. V trimming: 5 bases; J trimming: 10 bases; junction bases outside the gene matches: 14. The length of the CDR3 is 13 residues. Gammadelta T cells were flow-sorted from PBMC into Vgamma9/Vdelta2+ and Vdelta2-negative populations for bulk analysis. TCRdb fed the multiplex PCR reads into CATT to redo clone calling. The sample lists about 15,000 gamma-chain clones, roughly 1.7% occurring once. The sample comes from a study of γδ T cells in repeated Plasmodium falciparum infection. Study background: Donors were malaria-exposed Malian children or age- and gender-matched Australian children.

Study results and limitations: Vdelta2-negative gammadelta repertoires appeared less diverse and less shared in Malian than Australian children. Many TCRgamma sequences overlapped between individuals in stable Vgamma9/Vdelta2+ repertoires. Vdelta2-negative gammadelta repertoires, largely Vdelta1+, seemingly showed infection-driven waves of new clonal selection.

Sequences were obtained from gamma-delta T cells from blood. This receptor was obtained from a pool of human donors (malaria-infected and uninfected, not separated). This chain links TRGV8 with TRGJ1 or TRGJ2. CDR3 protein: CATWALSPRKKLF. CDR3 DNA: TGTGCCACCTGGGCCCTCTCCCCCAGAAAGAAACTCTTT.